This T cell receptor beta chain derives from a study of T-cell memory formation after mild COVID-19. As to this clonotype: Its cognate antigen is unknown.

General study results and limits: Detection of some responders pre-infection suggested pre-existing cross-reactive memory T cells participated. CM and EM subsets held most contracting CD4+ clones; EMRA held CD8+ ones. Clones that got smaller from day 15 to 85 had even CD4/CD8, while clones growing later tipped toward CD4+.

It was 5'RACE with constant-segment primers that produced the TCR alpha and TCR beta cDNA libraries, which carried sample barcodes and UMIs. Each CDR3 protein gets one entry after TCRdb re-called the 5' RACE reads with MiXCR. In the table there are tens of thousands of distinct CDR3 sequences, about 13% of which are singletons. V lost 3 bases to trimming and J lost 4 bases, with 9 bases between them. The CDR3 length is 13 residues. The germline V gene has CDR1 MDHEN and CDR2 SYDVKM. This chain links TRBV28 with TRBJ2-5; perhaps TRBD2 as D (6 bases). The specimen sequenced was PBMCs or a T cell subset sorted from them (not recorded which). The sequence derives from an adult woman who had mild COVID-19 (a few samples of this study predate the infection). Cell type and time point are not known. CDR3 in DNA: TGTGCCAGCAGTTTGGGACTGGGAGAGACCCAGTACTTC. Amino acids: CASSLGLGETQYF.